This TCR beta chain stems from a study of blood T cells in healthy people across ages. Study-wide results and caveats: A greater number of naive CD4+ cells and higher diversity distinguished long-lived donors from aged donors. Per-million-T-cell TCR beta diversity fell roughly linearly with age.

Sample donors were healthy Caucasian individuals that came from Russia, aged roughly 6 to 90. Each donor gave approximately 9.1 milliliters of peripheral blood. This CDR3 comprises 14 residues. Per the germline V gene, CDR1 is MNHEY and CDR2 is SMNVEV (reference sequence). V gave up 4 bases and J gave up 2 bases, with 11 bases separating them. This clonotype was seen a few times. Its antigen is not known. A second roughly 7 to 11 cycle PCR used barcoded and J-beta primers. Each CDR3 protein gets one entry after TCRdb re-called the 5' RACE reads with MiXCR. The data show some 1,500,000 distinct CDR3 sequences, with approximately 39% seen just once and around 4% held by the top ten.

Sequenced material: blood. The origin of this receptor is a woman aged 18-30 years in good health. J is TRBJ2-5 and V is TRBV27; D tentatively reads TRBD1 or TRBD2 (5 bases each). This CDR3 is CASSSWDGQETQYF. CDR3 nucleotides: TGTGCCAGCAGTTCTTGGGACGGTCAAGAGACCCAGTACTTC.